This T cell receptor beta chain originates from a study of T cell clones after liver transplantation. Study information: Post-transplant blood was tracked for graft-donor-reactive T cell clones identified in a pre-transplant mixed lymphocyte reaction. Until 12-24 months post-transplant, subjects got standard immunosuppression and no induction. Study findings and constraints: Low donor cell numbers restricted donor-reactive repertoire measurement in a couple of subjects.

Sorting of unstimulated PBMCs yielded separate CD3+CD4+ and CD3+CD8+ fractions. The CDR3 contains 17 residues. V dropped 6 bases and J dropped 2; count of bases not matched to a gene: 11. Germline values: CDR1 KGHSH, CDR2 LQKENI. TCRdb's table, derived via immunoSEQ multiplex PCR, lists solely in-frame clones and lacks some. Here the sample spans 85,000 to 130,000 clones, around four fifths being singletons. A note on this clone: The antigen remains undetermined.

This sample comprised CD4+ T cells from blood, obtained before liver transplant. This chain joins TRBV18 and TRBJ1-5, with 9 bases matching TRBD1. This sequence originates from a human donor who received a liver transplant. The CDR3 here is CASSPGTGRGGNQPQHF. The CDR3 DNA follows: TGTGCCAGCTCGCCCGGGACAGGGAGGGGTGGCAATCAGCCCCAGCATTTT.